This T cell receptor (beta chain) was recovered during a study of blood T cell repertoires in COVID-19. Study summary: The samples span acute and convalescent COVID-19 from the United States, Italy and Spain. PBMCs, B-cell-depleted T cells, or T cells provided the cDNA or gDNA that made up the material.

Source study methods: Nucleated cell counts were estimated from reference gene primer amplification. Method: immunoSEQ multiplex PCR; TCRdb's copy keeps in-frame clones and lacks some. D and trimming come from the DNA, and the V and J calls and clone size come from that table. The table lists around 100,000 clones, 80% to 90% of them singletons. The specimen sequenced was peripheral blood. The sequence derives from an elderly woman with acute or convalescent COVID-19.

CDR3 DNA sequence: TGTGCCAGTAGTATCCGCAGGGGTGGCACAGATACGCAGTATTTT. It codes for CASSIRRGGTDTQYF. The V call is TRBV19, the J call TRBJ2-3; perhaps TRBD1 as D (6 bases). The CDR3 is made up of 15 amino acids. Looked up from germline, CDR1 is LNHDA and CDR2 is SQIVND (reference sequence). Trimming stripped 3 bases from V and 1 base from J, with 11 bases between.